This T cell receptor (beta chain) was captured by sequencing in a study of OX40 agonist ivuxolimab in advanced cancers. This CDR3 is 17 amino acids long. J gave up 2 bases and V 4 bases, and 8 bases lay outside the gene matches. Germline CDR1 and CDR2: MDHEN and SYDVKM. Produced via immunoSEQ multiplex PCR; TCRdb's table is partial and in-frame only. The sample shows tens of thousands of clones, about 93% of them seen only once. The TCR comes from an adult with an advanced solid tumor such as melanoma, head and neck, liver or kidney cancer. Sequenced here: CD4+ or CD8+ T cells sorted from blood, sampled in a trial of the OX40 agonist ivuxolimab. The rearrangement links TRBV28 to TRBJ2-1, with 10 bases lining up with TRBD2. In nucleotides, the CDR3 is TGTGCCAGCAGTTCCCCCGGGAGCGGGGGGGCCTACAATGAGCAGTTCTTC. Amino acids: CASSSPGSGGAYNEQFF. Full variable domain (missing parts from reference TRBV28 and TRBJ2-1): DVKVTQSSRYLVKRTGEKVFLECVQDMDHENMFWYRQDPGLGLRLIYFSYDVKMKEKGDIPEGYSVSREKKERFSLILESASTNQTSMYLCASSSPGSGGAYNEQFFGPGTRLTVL.